A single sample gave rise to the 15 T cell receptor delta chains below, sequenced in a study of gamma-delta chains in newborns, infants, children. TCRdb processed the reads again with the CATT caller. This table has around 11,000 delta-chain clones, around 3.5% appearing once. The sequenced material came from blood. These receptors were obtained from a child who was a newborn, infant or young child, either healthy, febrile or measles-vaccinated (not recorded which).

This clone counts as large. The sample has other DNA sequences that encode this CDR3 too. V and J are TRDV2 and TRDJ1; D is undetermined. Germline CDR1 and CDR2: GEAIGNYY and EKD. The CDR3 runs to 14 residues. Trimming removed 5 bases at V and 0 bases at J, with 12 bases between. CDR3 sequence reads: CACVPLTNTDKLIF. Written as DNA, the CDR3 is TGTGCCTGTGTTCCCCTTACGAACACCGATAAACTCATCTTT.

The V gene is TRDV2, the J gene TRDJ2; 10 bases line up with TRDD3. The CDR3 totals 16 residues. Trimming at V came to 0 bases and at J to 15 bases, leaving 15 bases not matched to a gene. The germline gives CDR1 GEAIGNYY, CDR2 EKD. CDR3 DNA: TGTGCCTGTGACACCGTGAATTCGGGGGATACGCGAGTGATCTTCTTT. As protein: CACDTVNSGDTRVIFF.

This clone was seen more than once but under ten times. This chain uses TRDV2 with TRDJ1, with no clear D. This CDR3 comprises 14 residues. The V end was cut by 3 bases, the J end by 3 bases, with 13 bases between. Germline CDR1 GEAIGNYY, CDR2 EKD. CDR3 nucleotide sequence: TGTGCCTGTGACCCCGTCCCTGTGCCCGATAAACTCATCTTT. Translating it yields CACDPVPVPDKLIF.

This clone is classed as medium-sized. V gene TRDV1 combines with J gene TRDJ1; tentative D call: TRDD3 (6 bases). The CDR3 runs 17 residues. V lost 5 bases, J lost 1 base, and 20 bases lay in between. Germline V gene sequence: CDR1 TSWWSYY, CDR2 QGS. CDR3: CALGTPPTGLGTDKLIF. CDR3 sequence (DNA): TGTGCTCTTGGGACCCCCCCAACTGGGCTGGGCACCGATAAACTCATCTTT.

This clone was counted only a few times. J is TRDJ1 and V is TRDV3; tentatively, D is TRDD3 (6 bases). Looked up from germline, CDR1 is TVYSNPD and CDR2 is GDNSRS (reference sequence). The CDR3 contains 20 residues. The CDR3 nucleotides read TGTGCGGGGAGGGATTCCGCTACTTCGCCTGGGGTAGAGTACACCGATAAACTCATCTTT. Translating it yields CAGRDSATSPGVEYTDKLIF. Drawing the rest from reference TRDV3 and TRDJ1, the complete variable domain is CDKVTQSSPDQTVASGSEVVLLCTYDTVYSNPDLFWYRIRPDYSFQFVFYGDNSRSEGADFTQGRFSVKHILTQKAFHLVISPVRTEDSATYYCAGRDSATSPGVEYTDKLIFGKGTRVTVEP.

This chain connects TRDV2 to TRDJ1, with TRDD3 identical over 10 bases. J lost 2 bases, V lost 2 bases, and 4 bases had no gene match. Germline-derived CDR1 and CDR2 are GEAIGNYY and EKD. The CDR3 totals 15 residues. CDR3 sequence reads: CACDIGGYETDKLIF. The CDR3, as DNA: TGTGCCTGTGACATCGGGGGATACGAAACCGATAAACTCATCTTT.

A note on this clone: A read error may account for a junction end that differs from germline. Other DNA sequences in the same sample also yield this CDR3. The V and J genes are TRDV2 and TRDJ1; weak D call: TRDD3 (5 bases). The germline CDR1 and CDR2 sequences are GEAIGNYY and EKD. This CDR3 region has 16 residues. CDR3 in DNA: TGTGCCTGTGACACCGTTCTGGGCGGGGACACCGATAAACTCATCTTC. Translation: CACDTVLGGDTDKLIF.

In this sample, this clone is medium-sized (0.01 to 0.1%). The chain has TRDV1 and TRDJ1, with 9 bases that match TRDD3. Germline loops: CDR1 TSWWSYY, CDR2 QGS. V lost 1 base to trimming and J lost 0 bases; unmatched junction nucleotides: 9. The CDR3 consists of 18 residues. The CDR3 DNA sequence: TGTGCTCTTGGGGAACCTAAACCGGGGATACGCTACACCGATAAACTCATCTTT. It encodes CALGEPKPGIRYTDKLIF.

Note on this clone: Since a far larger clone is one base different, this is likely a read error. The same CDR3 also results from other DNA sequences found in this sample. The rearrangement links TRDV2 to TRDJ1; D might be TRDD3 (7 bases). CDR3 length: 20 residues. The germline gives CDR1 GEAIGNYY, CDR2 EKD. CDR3 amino acids: CACDKVSYSLGERETDKLIF. The DNA of the CDR3 is TGTGCCTGCGACAAGGTGTCCTACTCGTTGGGGGAAAGGGAAACCGATAAACTCATCTTT.

By share, this clone counts as medium-sized. The V call is TRDV2, the J call TRDJ1; D remains ambiguous. Germline-derived CDR1 and CDR2 are GEAIGNYY and EKD. The CDR3 runs 15 residues. Trimming pared 1 base from V and 0 bases from J, leaving 11 bases between. CDR3 in DNA: TGTGCCTGTGACACTTTATCGCCGAACACCGATAAACTCATCTTT. This translates into CACDTLSPNTDKLIF.

The table lists this clone with a few counts. This sample includes further DNA sequences coding for the same CDR3. This chain connects TRDV1 to TRDJ1, with D perhaps TRDD2 (8 bases). From germline, CDR1 is TSWWSYY and CDR2 QGS. This CDR3 region has 22 residues. V was clipped by 4 bases and J by 3 bases, with 36 bases between them. The CDR3 nucleotides are TGTGCTCTTGGGGGACGAACCCCCCACTTCCTACTGAGGTCTGGGGGTGCCGATAAACTCATCTTT. Protein product: CALGGRTPHFLLRSGGADKLIF.

This clone was seen more than once but under ten times. The gene calls are TRDV1 and TRDJ1; 9 nucleotides match TRDD3. Per the germline V gene, CDR1 is TSWWSYY and CDR2 is QGS. V gave up 4 bases and J gave up 3 bases; unmatched junction bases: 6. The CDR3 contains 15 residues. The CDR3: CALGVMRGIPDKLIF. The CDR3 DNA reads TGTGCTCTTGGGGTTATGAGGGGGATACCCGATAAACTCATCTTT.

The rearrangement links TRDV1 to TRDJ1; D not resolved. The germline V and J ends were trimmed by 4 bases and 3 bases, with 15 bases remaining between them. Germline V gene lookup returns CDR1 TSWWSYY and CDR2 QGS. The CDR3 is 15 residues long. The DNA of the CDR3 is TGTGCTCTTGGGGGAAGGAGACTCACCTCCGATAAACTCATCTTT. Encoded protein: CALGGRRLTSDKLIF.

A remark on this clone: A read error may be the cause here, since a much bigger clone is one base away. This same CDR3 is encoded by further DNA sequences in the sample. The V and J genes are TRDV2 and TRDJ1; 12 bases match TRDD3. The CDR3 sequence is 17 residues long. V gave up 3 bases and J gave up 8 bases; unmatched junction bases: 15. Germline V gene sequence: CDR1 GEAIGNYY, CDR2 EKD. CDR3 protein: CACDPVLGDTIERKLIF. DNA for the CDR3: TGTGCCTGTGACCCCGTACTGGGGGATACAATCGAGAGGAAACTCATCTTT.

The chain carries TRDV2 and TRDJ1; 9 bases are shared with TRDD3. In germline, CDR1 is GEAIGNYY, CDR2 EKD. This CDR3 contains 16 residues. With V trimmed by 1 base and J by 5 bases, 10 bases remained unmatched. The CDR3 here is CACDTLGGYSPDKLIF. CDR3 DNA sequence: TGTGCCTGTGACACGTTAGGGGGATACTCCCCAGATAAACTCATCTTT.